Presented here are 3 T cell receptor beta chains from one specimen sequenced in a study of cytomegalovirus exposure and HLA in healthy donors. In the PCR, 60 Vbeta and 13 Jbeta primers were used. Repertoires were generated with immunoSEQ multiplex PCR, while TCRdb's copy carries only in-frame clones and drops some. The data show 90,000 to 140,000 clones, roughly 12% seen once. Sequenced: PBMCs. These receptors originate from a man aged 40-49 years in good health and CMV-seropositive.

CDR3 nucleotide sequence: TGTGCCAGCAGTAATGGACTAGCGGGAGTTAATGAGCAGTTCTTC. It is translated as CASSNGLAGVNEQFF. V and J are TRBV28 and TRBJ2-1; 13 bases map to TRBD2. The J segment lost 7 bases and the V segment lost 5 bases, leaving 5 bases of the junction unmatched. The germline V gene encodes CDR1 MDHEN and CDR2 SYDVKM. The CDR3 has 15 residues. The full variable domain, its missing parts supplied by reference TRBV28 and TRBJ2-1, is DVKVTQSSRYLVKRTGEKVFLECVQDMDHENMFWYRQDPGLGLRLIYFSYDVKMKEKGDIPEGYSVSREKKERFSLILESASTNQTSMYLCASSNGLAGVNEQFFGPGTRLTVL.

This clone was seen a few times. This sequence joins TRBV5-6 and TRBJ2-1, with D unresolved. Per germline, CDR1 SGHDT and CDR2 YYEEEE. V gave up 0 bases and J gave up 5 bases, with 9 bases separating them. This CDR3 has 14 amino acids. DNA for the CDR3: TGTGCCAGCAGCTTGGTGGCTAGAAACAATGAGCAGTTCTTC. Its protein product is CASSLVARNNEQFF.

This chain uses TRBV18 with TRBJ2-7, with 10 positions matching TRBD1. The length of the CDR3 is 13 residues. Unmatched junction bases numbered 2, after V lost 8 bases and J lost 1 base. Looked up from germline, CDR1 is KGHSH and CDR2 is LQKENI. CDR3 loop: CASRTGGSYEQYF. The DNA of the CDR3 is TGTGCCAGCCGGACAGGGGGATCCTACGAGCAGTACTTC.